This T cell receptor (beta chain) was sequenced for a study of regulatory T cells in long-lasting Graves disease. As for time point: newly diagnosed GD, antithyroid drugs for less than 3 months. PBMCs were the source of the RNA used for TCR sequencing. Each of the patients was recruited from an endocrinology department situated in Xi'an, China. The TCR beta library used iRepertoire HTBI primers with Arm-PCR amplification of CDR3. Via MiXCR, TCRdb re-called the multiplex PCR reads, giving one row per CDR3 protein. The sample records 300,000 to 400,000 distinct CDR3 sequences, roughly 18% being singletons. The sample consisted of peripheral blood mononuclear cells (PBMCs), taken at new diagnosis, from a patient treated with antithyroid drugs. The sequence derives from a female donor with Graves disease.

The CDR3 coding sequence is TGTGCCAGCAGTTATTCCGGAGGTGGGAACTACGAGCAGTACTTC. This gives the protein CASSYSGGGNYEQYF. The V and J genes are TRBV6-5 and TRBJ2-7; a possible D gene is TRBD2 (5 bases). The CDR3 length is 15 residues. V was shortened by 3 bases and J by 3 bases, with 15 bases between the two germline ends. Germline CDR1 reads MNHEY; CDR2 reads SVGAGI.